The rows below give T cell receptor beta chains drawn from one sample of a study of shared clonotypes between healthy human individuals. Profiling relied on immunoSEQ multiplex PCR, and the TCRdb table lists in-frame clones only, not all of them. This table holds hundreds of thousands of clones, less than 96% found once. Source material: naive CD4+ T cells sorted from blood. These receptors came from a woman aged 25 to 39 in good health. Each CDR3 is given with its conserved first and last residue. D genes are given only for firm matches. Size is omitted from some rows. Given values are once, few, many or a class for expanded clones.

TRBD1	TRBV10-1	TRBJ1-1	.	TGCGCCAGCAGTGCCTCAGGGGGTTCTACTGAAGCTTTCTTT	CASSASGGSTEAFF
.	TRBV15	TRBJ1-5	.	TGTGCCACCAGCAGAGATCTCAGCAATCAGCCCCAGCATTTT	CATSRDLSNQPQHF
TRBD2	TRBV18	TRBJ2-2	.	TGTGCCAGCTCACTCGATCCGGGACTAGCGTCTAGCGGGGAGCTGTTTTTT	CASSLDPGLASSGELFF
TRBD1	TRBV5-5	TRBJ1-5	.	TGTGCCAGCAGCCACTCGGACAGGGTCAATCAGCCCCAGCATTTT	CASSHSDRVNQPQHF
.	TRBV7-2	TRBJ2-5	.	TGTGCCAGCAGCTATCCCGGGACCCAGTACTTC	CASSYPGTQYF
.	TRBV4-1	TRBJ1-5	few	TGCGCCAGCAGACTCGACGACAGATTCTCTGGGCCCCAGCATTTT	CASRLDDRFSGPQHF
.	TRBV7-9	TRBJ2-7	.	TGTGCCAGCAGCGAAGACCAGGTCTCCTCCTACGAGCAGTACTTC	CASSEDQVSSYEQYF
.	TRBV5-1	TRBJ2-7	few	TGCGCCAGCAGCGGAGACTACCCAACCTACGAGCAGTACTTC	CASSGDYPTYEQYF
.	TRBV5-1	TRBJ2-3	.	TGCGCCAGCAGCTGGAGCGGGCCTACAGATACGCAGTATTTT	CASSWSGPTDTQYF
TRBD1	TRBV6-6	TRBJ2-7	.	TGTGCCAGCAGCGGGACAGGGACGCGCCACGAGCAGTACTTC	CASSGTGTRHEQYF
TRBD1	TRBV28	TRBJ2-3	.	TGTGCCAGCAGTTTACCACAGGGGAGCACAGATACGCAGTATTTT	CASSLPQGSTDTQYF
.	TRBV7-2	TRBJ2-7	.	TGTGCCAGCAGCTTGGTCGAGATGAACGAGCAGTACTTC	CASSLVEMNEQYF
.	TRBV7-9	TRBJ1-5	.	TGTGCCAGCAGCTTGACAGGAGTTAATCAGCCCCAGCATTTT	CASSLTGVNQPQHF
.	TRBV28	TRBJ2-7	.	TGTGCCAGCAGTTCCTTGTATGCGGGATTCTCCTACGAGCAGTACTTC	CASSSLYAGFSYEQYF
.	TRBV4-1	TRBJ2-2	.	TGCGCCAGCAGCCAAGATCCAGTTGCCACCGGGGAGCTGTTTTTT	CASSQDPVATGELFF
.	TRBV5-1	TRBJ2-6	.	TGCGCCAGCAGCTTGGGTTTGCAGGGGCGCCCGGGGGGGGCCAACGTCCTGACTTTC	CASSLGLQGRPGGANVLTF
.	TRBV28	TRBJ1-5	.	TGTGCCAGCATGTCACAGAAATATCAGCCCCAGCATTTT	CASMSQKYQPQHF
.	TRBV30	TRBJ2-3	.	TGTGCCTGGAATCGACAGGCGGGAAGAGTCACAGATACGCAGTATTTT	CAWNRQAGRVTDTQYF
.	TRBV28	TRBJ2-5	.	TGTGCCAGCAAAGAGGGGAATGGAGAGACCCAGTACTTC	CASKEGNGETQYF
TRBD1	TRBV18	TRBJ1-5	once	TGTGCCAGCTCGCCCGGGACAGGGGGTAGCAATCAGCCCCAGCATTTT	CASSPGTGGSNQPQHF
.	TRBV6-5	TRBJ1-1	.	TGTGCCAGCAGTTACTCGAGCCTGGGGAACACTGAAGCTTTCTTT	CASSYSSLGNTEAFF
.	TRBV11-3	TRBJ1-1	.	TGTGCCAGCAGCTTGAAAACGGCTCCCGGGCTGAACACTGAAGCTTTCTTT	CASSLKTAPGLNTEAFF
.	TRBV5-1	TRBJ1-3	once	TGCGCCAGCAGCTTGACAGGGACTAGCTTCGGAAACACCATATATTTT	CASSLTGTSFGNTIYF
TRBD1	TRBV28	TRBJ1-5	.	TGTGCCAGCAGACCGACAGGGGCCCTCAATCAGCCCCAGCATTTT	CASRPTGALNQPQHF
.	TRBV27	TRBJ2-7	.	TGTGCCAGCAGGCGAGGGGAGCTGTACGAGCAGTACTTC	CASRRGELYEQYF
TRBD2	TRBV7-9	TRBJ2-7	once	TGTGCCAGCAGCATAGTCGGGGGTAGAAAAGCGGGAGGAAGAAGTGGGCAGTACTTC	CASSIVGGRKAGGRSGQYF
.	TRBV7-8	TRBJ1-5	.	TGTGCCAGCAGCTTAAGTTCAGTACAGCCCCAGCATTTT	CASSLSSVQPQHF
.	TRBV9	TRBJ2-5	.	TGTGCCAGCAGCGTAGTAAGCGGGCCCCAAGAGACCCAGTACTTC	CASSVVSGPQETQYF
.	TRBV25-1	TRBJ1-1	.	TGTGCCAGCAGTGAATTTGAGGGATTTCGCACTGAAGCTTTCTTT	CASSEFEGFRTEAFF
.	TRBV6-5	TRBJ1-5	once	TGTGCCAGCAGTTCCACAGGAGTCAATCAGCCCCAGCATTTT	CASSSTGVNQPQHF
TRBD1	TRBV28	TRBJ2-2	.	TGTGCCAGCAATGTAGACAGGGGGCTCGTCGGGGAGCTGTTTTTT	CASNVDRGLVGELFF
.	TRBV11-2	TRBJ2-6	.	TGTGCCAGCAGCTTTCCCACAACTAGCTCTGGGGCCAACGTCCTGACTTTC	CASSFPTTSSGANVLTF
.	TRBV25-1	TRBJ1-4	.	TGTGCCAGTACTCAGGGAGGAGATGAAAAACTGTTTTTT	CASTQGGDEKLFF
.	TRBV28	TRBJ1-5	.	TGTGCCAGCAGTTTAATTTTTCAGCCCCAGCATTTT	CASSLIFQPQHF
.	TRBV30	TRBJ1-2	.	TGTGCCTGGAGCCCCACCGTGGGGGTTCGGGGCTACACCTTC	CAWSPTVGVRGYTF
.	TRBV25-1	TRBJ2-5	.	TGTGCCAGCAGTGTAACAGCCACCCGACCGACCCAGTACTTC	CASSVTATRPTQYF
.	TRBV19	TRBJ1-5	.	TGTGCCAGTAGGTTCACCCGGGACAACAATCAGCCCCAGCATTTT	CASRFTRDNNQPQHF
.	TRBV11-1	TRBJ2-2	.	TGTGCCAGCAGTCGCGCTCTTCCCACCGGGGAGCTGTTTTTT	CASSRALPTGELFF
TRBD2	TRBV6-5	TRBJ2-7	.	TGTGCCAGCAGTCGAGGGACTAACGAGCAGTACTTC	CASSRGTNEQYF
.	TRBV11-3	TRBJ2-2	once	TGTGCCAGCAGCCCGGGACTGATGAACACCGGGGAGCTGTTTTTT	CASSPGLMNTGELFF
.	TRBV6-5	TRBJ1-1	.	TGTGCCAGCAGTTACCTCAGGGGCACTGAAGCTTTCTTT	CASSYLRGTEAFF